This T cell receptor beta chain is from a study of cytomegalovirus exposure and HLA in healthy donors. Study results and limitations: Apart from CMV serostatus, no immune exposure information was available. Earlier analysis found most TCR beta V segments productive about 90% or about 30% of the time.

Donors showed nominal health when sampled, although they likely had unrecorded immune exposures. Comments on this clone: Its antigen is not known.

Trimming left V 6 bases short and J 2 bases short, with 16 bases between. The CDR3 length is 15 residues. Germline V gives CDR1 SNHLY, CDR2 FYNNEI. With 60 Vbeta and 13 Jbeta primers, the PCR was carried out. Authors' processing steps: Roughly 12 million shared chains were among approximately 87 million unique TCR beta chains counted in a later analysis. Method: immunoSEQ multiplex PCR; TCRdb's copy keeps in-frame clones and lacks some. V and J calls and clone size follow that table, whereas D and trimming were derived from the DNA. The sample contains 150,000 to 200,000 clones, 65% to 70% of which appear only once.

The gene calls are TRBV2 and TRBJ1-2; D unresolved. Specimen: PBMCs. This clonotype was sampled from a young woman in good health and CMV-seropositive. The CDR3 bases are TGTGCCAGCAGGATCTTACTATCGTCAAACTATGGCTACACCTTC. Translation gives CASRILLSSNYGYTF.